A single T cell receptor beta chain is shown here with its context. The method was immunoSEQ multiplex PCR; TCRdb's version includes in-frame clones alone and lacks a portion of them. The sample has approximately 59,000 clones; 84% are singletons. These data belong to a study of OX40 agonist ivuxolimab in advanced cancers. The CDR3 runs 13 residues. J gave up 4 bases and V 5 bases, and 4 bases lay outside the gene matches. The germline V gene encodes CDR1 MNHEY and CDR2 SVGAGI. The chain links TRBV6-5 to TRBJ2-5, with 7 bases identical to TRBD1. This specimen was CD4+ or CD8+ T cells sorted from blood, taken in a trial of the OX40 agonist ivuxolimab. This clonotype originated in an adult with an advanced solid tumor such as melanoma, head and neck, liver or kidney cancer. The CDR3 sequence is CASSRGRGETQYF. For the CDR3, the DNA is TGTGCCAGCAGTAGGGGGCGAGGAGAGACCCAGTACTTC.